What follows describes a single TCR beta chain. The target antigen is unknown. Expressed TCRB transcripts were sequenced because the entire RNA isolate underwent reverse transcription. The assay was immunoSEQ multiplex PCR, and TCRdb's table has in-frame clones only and misses some. Here the sample spans roughly 240,000 clones, around 68% being singletons. Germline V lookup: CDR1 ENHRY, CDR2 SYGVKD. The length of the CDR3 is 17 residues. After removal of 3 bases from V and 2 bases from J, the junction contained 5 bases not matched to a gene. Isolation of CD4+ naive, central memory, regulatory and stem cell-like memory cells was achieved by sorting via CD45RO/CCR7/CD25/CD127/CD95/CD27. This sample was included in a study of beta chain features in type 1 diabetes. Turning to the study itself: Patient and healthy donor groups were alike in age, gender and cell yields. General study results and limits: Lower insertion and higher deletion counts appeared at VDJ junctions in type 1 diabetes patients. The study found that naive, central memory and Treg TCRB repertoires appeared more similar in patients than in healthy donors.

The TCR was taken from a man between 25 and 39 years old in good health. The chain employs TRBV10-3 and TRBJ2-3; 13 bases match TRBD2. The sample taken for sequencing was naive CD4+ T cells from blood. CDR3 DNA sequence: TGTGCCATCAGTGACCTGACTAGCGGGGGGAACACAGATACGCAGTATTTT. It translates to CAISDLTSGGNTDTQYF.